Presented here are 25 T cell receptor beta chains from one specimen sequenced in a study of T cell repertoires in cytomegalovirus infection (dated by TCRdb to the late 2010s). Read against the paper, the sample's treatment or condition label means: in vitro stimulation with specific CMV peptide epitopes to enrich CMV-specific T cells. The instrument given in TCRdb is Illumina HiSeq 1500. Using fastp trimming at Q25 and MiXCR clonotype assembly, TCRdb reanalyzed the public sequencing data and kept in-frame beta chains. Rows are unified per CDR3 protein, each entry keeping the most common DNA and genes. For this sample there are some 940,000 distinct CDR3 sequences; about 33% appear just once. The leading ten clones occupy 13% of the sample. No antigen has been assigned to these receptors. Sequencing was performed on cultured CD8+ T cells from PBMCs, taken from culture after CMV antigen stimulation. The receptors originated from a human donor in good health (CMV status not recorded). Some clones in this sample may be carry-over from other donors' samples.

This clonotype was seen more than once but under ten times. The CDR3 DNA is TGTGCCAGCAGATCTAGTTCGGGGGGCCGGTTTCATCCCCTCCACTTT. It translates to CASRSSSGGRFHPLHF. The rearrangement links TRBV12-3 or TRBV12-4 to TRBJ1-6, with a weak D call TRBD1 (6 bases). The CDR3 totals 16 residues. The V gene lost 6 bases and the J gene lost 13 bases, with 25 bases spanning the gap.

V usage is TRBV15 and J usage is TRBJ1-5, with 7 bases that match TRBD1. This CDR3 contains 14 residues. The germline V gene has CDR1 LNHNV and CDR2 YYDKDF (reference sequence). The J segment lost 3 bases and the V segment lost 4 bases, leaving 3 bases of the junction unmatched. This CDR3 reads CATSKQGTNQPQHF. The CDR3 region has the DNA TGTGCCACCAGCAAACAGGGGACCAATCAGCCCCAGCATTTT.

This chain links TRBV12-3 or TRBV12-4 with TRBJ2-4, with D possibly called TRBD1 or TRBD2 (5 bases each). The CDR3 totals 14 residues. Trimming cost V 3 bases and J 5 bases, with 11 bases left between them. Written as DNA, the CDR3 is TGTGCCAGCAGTTTGGGGCAGAGGGAAAACATTCAGTACTTC. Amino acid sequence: CASSLGQRENIQYF.

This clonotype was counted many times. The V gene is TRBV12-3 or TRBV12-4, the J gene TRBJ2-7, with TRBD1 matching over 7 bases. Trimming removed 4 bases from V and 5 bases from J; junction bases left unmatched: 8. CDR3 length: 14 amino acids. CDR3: CASSSPTGFDEQYV. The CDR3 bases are TGTGCCAGCAGTTCCCCGACAGGGTTCGACGAGCAGTACGTC.

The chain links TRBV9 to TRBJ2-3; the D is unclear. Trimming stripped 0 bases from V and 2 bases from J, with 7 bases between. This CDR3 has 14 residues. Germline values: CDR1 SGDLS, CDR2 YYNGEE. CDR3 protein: CASSVGSITDTQYF. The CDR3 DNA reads TGTGCCAGCAGCGTAGGCTCGATCACAGATACGCAGTATTTT.

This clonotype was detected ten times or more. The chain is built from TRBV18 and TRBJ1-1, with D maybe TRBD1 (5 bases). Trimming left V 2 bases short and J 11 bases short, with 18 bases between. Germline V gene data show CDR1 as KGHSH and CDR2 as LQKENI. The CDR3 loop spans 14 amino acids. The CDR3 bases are TGTGCCAGCTCACCAGGAGGGGTTGTCGTGTGGGCTTTCTTT. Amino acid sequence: CASSPGGVVVWAFF.

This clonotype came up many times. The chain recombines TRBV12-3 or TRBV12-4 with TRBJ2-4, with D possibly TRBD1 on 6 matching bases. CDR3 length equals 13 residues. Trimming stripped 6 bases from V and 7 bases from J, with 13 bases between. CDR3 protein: CASRGTIKNIQYF. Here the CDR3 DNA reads TGTGCCAGCAGGGGGACAATTAAGAACATTCAGTACTTC.

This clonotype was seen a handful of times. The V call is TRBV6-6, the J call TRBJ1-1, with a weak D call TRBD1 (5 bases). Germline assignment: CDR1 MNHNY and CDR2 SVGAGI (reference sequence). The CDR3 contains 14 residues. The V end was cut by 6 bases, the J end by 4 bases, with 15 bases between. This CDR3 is CASRSDSTGTEAFF. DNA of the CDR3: TGTGCCAGCAGATCCGACAGCACTGGCACTGAAGCTTTCTTT.

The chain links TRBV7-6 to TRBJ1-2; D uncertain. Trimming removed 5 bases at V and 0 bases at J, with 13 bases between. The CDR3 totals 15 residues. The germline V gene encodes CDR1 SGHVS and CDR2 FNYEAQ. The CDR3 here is CASSTRTDANYGYTF. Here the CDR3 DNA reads TGTGCCAGCAGCACCCGGACGGACGCTAACTATGGCTACACCTTC.

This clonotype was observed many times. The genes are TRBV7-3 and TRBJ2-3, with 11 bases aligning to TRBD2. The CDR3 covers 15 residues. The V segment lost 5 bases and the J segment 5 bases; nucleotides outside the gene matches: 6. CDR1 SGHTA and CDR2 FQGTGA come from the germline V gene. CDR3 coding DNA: TGTGCCAGCAGCCGAACTAGCGGGGGTGGAGATACGCAGTATTTT. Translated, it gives CASSRTSGGGDTQYF.

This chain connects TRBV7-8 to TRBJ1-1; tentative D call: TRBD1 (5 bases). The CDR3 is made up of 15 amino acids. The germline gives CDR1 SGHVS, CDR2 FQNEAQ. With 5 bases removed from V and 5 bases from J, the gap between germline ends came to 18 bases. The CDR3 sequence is CASSPISGAGTEAFF. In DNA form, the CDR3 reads TGTGCCAGCAGCCCCATTTCCGGGGCAGGGACTGAAGCTTTCTTT.

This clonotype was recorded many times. CDR3 residues: CASSPPERTGSGNTIYF. The CDR3 coding sequence is TGTGCCAGCAGCCCTCCTGAAAGGACAGGCTCTGGAAACACCATATATTTT. The chain uses TRBV7-8 and TRBJ1-3; 7 bases line up with TRBD1. The CDR3 is 17 residues long. V lost 5 bases to trimming and J lost 0 bases; unmatched junction nucleotides: 10. The germline gives CDR1 SGHVS, CDR2 FQNEAQ.

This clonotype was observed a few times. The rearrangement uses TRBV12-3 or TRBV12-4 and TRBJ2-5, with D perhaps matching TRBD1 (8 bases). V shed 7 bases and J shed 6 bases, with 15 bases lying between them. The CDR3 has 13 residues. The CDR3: CASTDRGGKTQYF. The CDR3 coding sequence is TGTGCCAGCACTGACAGGGGAGGGAAGACCCAGTACTTC.

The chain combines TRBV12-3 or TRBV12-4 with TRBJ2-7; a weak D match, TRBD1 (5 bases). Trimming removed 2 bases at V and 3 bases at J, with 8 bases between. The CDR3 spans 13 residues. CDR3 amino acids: CASSLQGHYEQYF. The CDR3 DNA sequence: TGTGCCAGCAGTTTACAGGGCCACTACGAGCAGTACTTC.

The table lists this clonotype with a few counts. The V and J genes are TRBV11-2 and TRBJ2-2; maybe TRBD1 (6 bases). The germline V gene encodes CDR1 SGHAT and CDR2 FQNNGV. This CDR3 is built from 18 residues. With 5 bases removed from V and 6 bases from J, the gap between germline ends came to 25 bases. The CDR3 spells CASSGKGQPGLAAGELFF. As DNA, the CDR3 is TGTGCCAGCAGCGGGAAAGGACAGCCCGGACTTGCGGCCGGGGAGCTGTTTTTT.

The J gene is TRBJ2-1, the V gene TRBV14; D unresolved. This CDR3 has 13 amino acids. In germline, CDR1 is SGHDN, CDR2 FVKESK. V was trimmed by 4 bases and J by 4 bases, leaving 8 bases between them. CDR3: CASSRRIYNEQFF. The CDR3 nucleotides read TGTGCCAGCAGCCGACGGATTTACAATGAGCAGTTCTTC.

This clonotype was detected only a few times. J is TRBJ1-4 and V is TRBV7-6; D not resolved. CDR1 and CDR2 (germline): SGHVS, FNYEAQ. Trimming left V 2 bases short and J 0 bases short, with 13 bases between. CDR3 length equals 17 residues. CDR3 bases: TGTGCCAGCAGCTTAAACCCCAGAGCTGCAACTAATGAAAAACTGTTTTTT. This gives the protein CASSLNPRAATNEKLFF.

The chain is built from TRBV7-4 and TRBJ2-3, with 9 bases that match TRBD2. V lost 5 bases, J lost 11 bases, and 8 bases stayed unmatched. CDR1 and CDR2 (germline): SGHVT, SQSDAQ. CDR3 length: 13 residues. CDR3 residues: CASSPRGGVEQYF. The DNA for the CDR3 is TGTGCCAGCAGCCCCCGCGGGGGGGTCGAGCAGTATTTT. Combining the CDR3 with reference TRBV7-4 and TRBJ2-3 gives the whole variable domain GAGVSQSPRYKVAKRGRDVALRCDSISGHVTLYWYRQTLGQGSEVLTYSQSDAQRDKSGRPSGRFSAERPERSVSTLKIQRTEQGDSAVYLCASSPRGGVEQYFGPGTRLTVL.

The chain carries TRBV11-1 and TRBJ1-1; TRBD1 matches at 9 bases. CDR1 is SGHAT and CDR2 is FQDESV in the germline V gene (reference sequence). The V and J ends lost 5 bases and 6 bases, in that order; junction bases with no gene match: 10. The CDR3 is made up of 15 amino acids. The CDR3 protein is CASSQSRDRVPEAFF. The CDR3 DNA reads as TGTGCCAGCAGCCAGAGCCGGGACAGGGTTCCTGAAGCTTTCTTT. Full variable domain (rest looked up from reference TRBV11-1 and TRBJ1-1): EAEVAQSPRYKITEKSQAVAFWCDPISGHATLYWYRQILGQGPELLVQFQDESVVDDSQLPKDRFSAERLKGVDSTLKIQPAELGDSAMYLCASSQSRDRVPEAFFGQGTRLTVV.

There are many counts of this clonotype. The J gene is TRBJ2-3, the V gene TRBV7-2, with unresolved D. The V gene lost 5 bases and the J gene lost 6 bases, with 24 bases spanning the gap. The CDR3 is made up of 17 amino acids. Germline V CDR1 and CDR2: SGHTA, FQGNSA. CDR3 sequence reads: CASSPALLTYREDTQYF. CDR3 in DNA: TGTGCCAGCAGCCCCGCACTACTTACTTACCGAGAGGATACGCAGTATTTT.

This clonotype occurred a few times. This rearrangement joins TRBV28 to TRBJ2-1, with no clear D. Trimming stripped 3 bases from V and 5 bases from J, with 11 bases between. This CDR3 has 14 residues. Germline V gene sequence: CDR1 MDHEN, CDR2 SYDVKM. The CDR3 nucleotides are TGTGCCAGCAGTTTCCCTGGCCCGAACAATGAGCAGTTCTTC. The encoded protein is CASSFPGPNNEQFF.

The CDR3 sequence is CSVWRDRGERRAFF. The CDR3 DNA is TGCAGTGTTTGGCGGGACAGGGGCGAAAGGCGGGCTTTCTTT. The chain combines TRBV20-1 with TRBJ1-1; 10 bases match TRBD1. V lost 7 bases and J lost 11; bases outside the gene matches: 16. Looked up from germline, CDR1 is DFQATT and CDR2 is SNEGSKA (reference sequence). The CDR3 sequence is 14 residues long.

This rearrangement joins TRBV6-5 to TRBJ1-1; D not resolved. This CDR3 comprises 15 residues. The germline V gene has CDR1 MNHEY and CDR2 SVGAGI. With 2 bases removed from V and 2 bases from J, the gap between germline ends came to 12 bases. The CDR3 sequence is CASSYLAYTNTEAFF. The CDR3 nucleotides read TGTGCCAGCAGTTACCTGGCCTACACAAACACTGAAGCTTTCTTT.

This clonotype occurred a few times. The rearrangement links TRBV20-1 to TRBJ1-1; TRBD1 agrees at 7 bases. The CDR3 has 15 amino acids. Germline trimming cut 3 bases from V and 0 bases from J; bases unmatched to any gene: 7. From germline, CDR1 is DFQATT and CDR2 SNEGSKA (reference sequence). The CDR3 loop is CSASDYGTVNTEAFF. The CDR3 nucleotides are TGCAGTGCTAGTGACTACGGGACAGTGAACACTGAAGCTTTCTTT.

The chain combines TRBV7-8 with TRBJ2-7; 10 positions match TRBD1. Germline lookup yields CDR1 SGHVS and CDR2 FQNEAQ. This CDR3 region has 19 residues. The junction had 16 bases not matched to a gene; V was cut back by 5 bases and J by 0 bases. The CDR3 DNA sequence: TGTGCCAGCAGCCCTAAAAGAGGGGGACAGGGGAAAATCTCCTACGAGCAGTACTTC. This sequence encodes CASSPKRGGQGKISYEQYF. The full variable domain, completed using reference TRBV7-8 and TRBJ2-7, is GAGVSQSPRYKVAKRGQDVALRCDPISGHVSLFWYQQALGQGPEFLTYFQNEAQLDKSGLPSDRFFAERPEGSVSTLKIQRTQQEDSAVYLCASSPKRGGQGKISYEQYFGPGTRLTVT.